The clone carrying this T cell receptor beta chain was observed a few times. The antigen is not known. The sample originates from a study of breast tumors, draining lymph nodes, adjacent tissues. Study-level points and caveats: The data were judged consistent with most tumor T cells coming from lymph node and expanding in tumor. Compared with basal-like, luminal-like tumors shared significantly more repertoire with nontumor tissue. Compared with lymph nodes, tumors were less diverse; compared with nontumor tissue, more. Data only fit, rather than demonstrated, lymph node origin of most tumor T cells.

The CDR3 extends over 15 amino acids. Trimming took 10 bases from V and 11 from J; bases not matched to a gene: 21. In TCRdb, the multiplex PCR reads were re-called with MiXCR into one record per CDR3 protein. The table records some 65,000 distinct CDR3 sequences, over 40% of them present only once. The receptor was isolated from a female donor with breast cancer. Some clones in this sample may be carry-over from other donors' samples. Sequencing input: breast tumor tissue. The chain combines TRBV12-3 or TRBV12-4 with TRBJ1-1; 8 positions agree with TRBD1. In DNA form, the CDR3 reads TGTGCCACTCGCCCAAGGACAGGGTTGGTTTTGGGGGCTTTCTTT. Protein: CATRPRTGLVLGAFF.